This TCR beta chain appears in the sequencing data of a study of CD8 T cells in ankylosing spondylitis. The study's findings and limits: Several of the motif variants were reported before in synovial fluid and blood from reactive arthritis. A CD8+ phenotype characterized the disease-linked clones, which were relatively rare in peripheral blood. Apparently characteristic of ankylosing spondylitis blood was a TCR beta motif (roughly eight highly homologous variants).

About this clonotype itself: Its antigen is undetermined.

CDR3 length equals 14 residues. Germline CDR1 MNHNS, CDR2 SASEGT. V gave up 5 bases and J gave up 0 bases, with 8 bases separating them. By quantitative 5'-RACE with molecular barcodes, the TCR beta libraries were made. Using its own MiXCR run on the 5' RACE reads, TCRdb lists one record per CDR3 protein. The sample lists some 840,000 distinct CDR3 sequences, over 9.5% occurring once. The sequence was obtained from a male donor with ankylosing spondylitis. This chain links TRBV6-1 with TRBJ1-3; D perhaps matches TRBD1 (5 bases). What was sequenced was blood, either unsorted or a sorted T cell fraction (not recorded which). The CDR3 region is CASSRGDSGNTIYF. CDR3 DNA: TGTGCCAGCAGTAGAGGGGACTCTGGAAACACCATATATTTT.